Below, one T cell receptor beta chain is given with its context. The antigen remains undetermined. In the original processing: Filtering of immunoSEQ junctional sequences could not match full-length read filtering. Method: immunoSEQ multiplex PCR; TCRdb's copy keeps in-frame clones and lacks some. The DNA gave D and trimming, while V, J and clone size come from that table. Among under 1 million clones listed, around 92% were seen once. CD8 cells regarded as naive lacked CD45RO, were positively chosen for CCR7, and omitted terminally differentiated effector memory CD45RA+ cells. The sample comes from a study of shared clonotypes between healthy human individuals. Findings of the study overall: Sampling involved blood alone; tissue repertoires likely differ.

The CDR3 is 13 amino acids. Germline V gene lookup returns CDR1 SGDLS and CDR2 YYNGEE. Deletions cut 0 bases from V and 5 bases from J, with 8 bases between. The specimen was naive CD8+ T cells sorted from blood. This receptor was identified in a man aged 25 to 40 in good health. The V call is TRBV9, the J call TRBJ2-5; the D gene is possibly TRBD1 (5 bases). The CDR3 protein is CASSVEGVETQYF. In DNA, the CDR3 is TGTGCCAGCAGCGTAGAAGGGGTGGAGACCCAGTACTTC.